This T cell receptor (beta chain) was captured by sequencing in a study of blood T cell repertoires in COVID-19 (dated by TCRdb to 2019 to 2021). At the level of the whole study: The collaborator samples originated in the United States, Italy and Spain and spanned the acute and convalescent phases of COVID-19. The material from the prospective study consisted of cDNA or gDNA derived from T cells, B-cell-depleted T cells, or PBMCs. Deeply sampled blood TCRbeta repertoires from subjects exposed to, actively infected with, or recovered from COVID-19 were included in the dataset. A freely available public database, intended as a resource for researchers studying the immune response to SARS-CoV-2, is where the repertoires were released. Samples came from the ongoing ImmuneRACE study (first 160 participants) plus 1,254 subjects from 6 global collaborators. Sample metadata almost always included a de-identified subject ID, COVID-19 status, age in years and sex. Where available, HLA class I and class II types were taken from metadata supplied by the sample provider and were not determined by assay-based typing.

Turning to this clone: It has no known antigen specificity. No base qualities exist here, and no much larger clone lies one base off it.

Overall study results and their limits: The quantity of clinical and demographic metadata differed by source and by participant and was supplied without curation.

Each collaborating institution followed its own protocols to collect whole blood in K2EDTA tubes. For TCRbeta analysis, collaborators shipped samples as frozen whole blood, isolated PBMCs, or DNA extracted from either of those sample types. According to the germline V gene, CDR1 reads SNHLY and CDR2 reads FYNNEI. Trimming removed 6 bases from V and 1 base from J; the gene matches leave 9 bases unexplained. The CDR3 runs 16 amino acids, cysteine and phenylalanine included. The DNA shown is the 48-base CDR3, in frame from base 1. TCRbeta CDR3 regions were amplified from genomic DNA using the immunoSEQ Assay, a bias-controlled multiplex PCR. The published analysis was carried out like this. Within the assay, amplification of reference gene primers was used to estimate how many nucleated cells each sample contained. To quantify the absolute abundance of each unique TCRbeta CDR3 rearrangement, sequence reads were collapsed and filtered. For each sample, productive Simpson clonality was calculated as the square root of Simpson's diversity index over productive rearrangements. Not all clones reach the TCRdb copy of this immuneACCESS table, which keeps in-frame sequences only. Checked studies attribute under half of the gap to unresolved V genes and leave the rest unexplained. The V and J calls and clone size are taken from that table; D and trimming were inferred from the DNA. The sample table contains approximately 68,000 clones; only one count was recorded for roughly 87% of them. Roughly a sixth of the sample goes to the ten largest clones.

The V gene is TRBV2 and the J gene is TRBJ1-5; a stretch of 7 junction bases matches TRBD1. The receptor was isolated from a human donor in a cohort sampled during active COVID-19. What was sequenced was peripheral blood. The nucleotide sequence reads TGTGCCAGCAGGGGCGACAGGGAGGAAAGCAATCAGCCCCAGCATTTT. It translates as CASRGDREESNQPQHF.